The next 24 T cell receptor beta chains were all read from a single sample in a study of OX40 agonist ivuxolimab in advanced cancers. Method: immunoSEQ multiplex PCR; TCRdb's copy keeps in-frame clones and lacks some. This table has about 62,000 clones, roughly 88% appearing once. This sample comprised CD4+ or CD8+ T cells sorted from blood, obtained in a trial of the OX40 agonist ivuxolimab. Receptors originate from an adult with an advanced solid tumor such as melanoma, head and neck, liver or kidney cancer.

The CDR3 reads CASSFRGAGDYNEQFF. The DNA of the CDR3 is TGTGCCAGCAGCTTCAGGGGGGCAGGTGATTACAATGAGCAGTTCTTC. The J gene is TRBJ2-1, the V gene TRBV7-9; TRBD1 might be the D (7 bases). The CDR3 contains 16 residues. Trimming pared 3 bases from V and 4 bases from J, leaving 16 bases between. Germline CDR1 is SEHNR and CDR2 is FQNEAQ (reference sequence). Complete variable domain (other parts from reference TRBV7-9 and TRBJ2-1): DTGVSQNPRHKITKRGQNVTFRCDPISEHNRLYWYRQTLGQGPEFLTYFQNEAQLEKSRLLSDRFSAERPKGSFSTLEIQRTEQGDSAMYLCASSFRGAGDYNEQFFGPGTRLTVL.

This clone was observed a handful of times. J is TRBJ1-2 and V is TRBV15; the D gene is possibly TRBD1 (6 bases). CDR1 is LNHNV and CDR2 is YYDKDF in the germline V gene (reference sequence). This CDR3 has 16 amino acids. V shed 0 bases and J shed 3 bases, with 14 bases lying between them. The DNA of the CDR3 is TGTGCCACCAGCAGAGATCTTACAGGGACCTACTATGGCTACACCTTC. Its protein is CATSRDLTGTYYGYTF. Variable domain in full (rest from reference TRBV15 and TRBJ1-2): DAMVIQNPRYQVTQFGKPVTLSCSQTLNHNVMYWYQQKSSQAPKLLFHYYDKDFNNEADTPDNFQSRRPNTSFCFLDIRSPGLGDTAMYLCATSRDLTGTYYGYTFGSGTRLTVV.

In its sample, this clone was seen once. The chain links TRBV10-3 to TRBJ2-1, with D possibly being TRBD2 (6 bases). The CDR3 runs to 13 residues. Trimming stripped 4 bases from V and 5 bases from J, with 9 bases between. The germline CDR1 and CDR2 sequences are ENHRY and SYGVKD. The CDR3 nucleotides read TGTGCCATCAGTGCAGGAGGGGACAATGAGCAGTTCTTC. It encodes CAISAGGDNEQFF.

This clone was recorded a few times. Written as DNA, the CDR3 is TGTGCCAGCAGCTTCAGGTTAGCTGGTTCGTCAGATACGCAGTATTTT. It is translated as CASSFRLAGSSDTQYF. The genes are TRBV5-4 and TRBJ2-3; D gene ambiguous. Germline V gives CDR1 SGHNT, CDR2 YYREEE (reference sequence). The CDR3 loop spans 16 amino acids. V dropped 2 bases and J dropped 4 bases, with 17 bases sitting between them.

The V and J genes are TRBV11-2 and TRBJ2-5; possible D gene TRBD2, 6 bases. Between the trimmed V and J ends, which lost 2 bases and 5 bases, there was a span of 18 bases. Germline loops: CDR1 SGHAT, CDR2 FQNNGV. CDR3 length equals 16 residues. The CDR3 reads CASSLLETSTWETQYF. The CDR3 DNA reads TGTGCCAGCAGCTTACTCGAGACTAGTACGTGGGAGACCCAGTACTTC.

The chain combines TRBV10-1 with TRBJ2-5, with a possible D match to TRBD2 (6 bases). The V and J ends lost 4 bases and 7 bases respectively, with 13 bases between them. Germline V lookup: CDR1 WNHNN, CDR2 SYGVQD (reference sequence). The CDR3 consists of 13 residues. The CDR3 is CASSGAEGPTQYF. The CDR3 coding sequence is TGCGCCAGCAGTGGAGCGGAGGGTCCGACCCAGTACTTC.

The V and J genes are TRBV6-1 and TRBJ1-4; TRBD1 aligns across 8 bases. The CDR3 is 15 amino acids. The V gene's germline CDR1 is MNHNS and CDR2 SASEGT. With V trimmed by 2 bases and J by 8 bases, 7 bases remained unmatched. CDR3 DNA sequence: TGTGCCAGCAGTGAATATATGGGACAGGTCGAAAAACTGTTTTTT. Its translation: CASSEYMGQVEKLFF.

The V and J genes are TRBV7-6 and TRBJ2-1; tentatively, D is TRBD1 or TRBD2 (5 bases each). Trimming took 5 bases from V and 11 from J, leaving 16 bases between them. Germline V gives CDR1 SGHVS, CDR2 FNYEAQ. This CDR3 contains 13 residues. For the CDR3, the DNA is TGTGCCAGCAGCCCCCCAGGGCCGGGAAAGCAGTTCTTC. Amino acids: CASSPPGPGKQFF.

The chain combines TRBV7-2 with TRBJ2-1, with D unresolved. The germline V and J ends were trimmed by 8 bases and 7 bases, with 9 bases remaining between them. The CDR3 runs 11 residues. Germline CDR1 SGHTA, CDR2 FQGNSA. The CDR3 here is CASGTRNEQFF. Here the CDR3 DNA reads TGTGCCAGCGGAACGAGGAATGAGCAGTTCTTC.

The chain couples TRBV2 to TRBJ2-5; D is perhaps TRBD1 (5 bases). Germline V gives CDR1 SNHLY, CDR2 FYNNEI. The CDR3 extends over 15 amino acids. Trimming shortened V by 6 bases and J by 5 bases, and 19 bases separated the two germline ends. For the CDR3, the DNA is TGTGCCAGCAGCCCCCAGGGCTGGGGTTCGGAGACCCAGTACTTC. Protein: CASSPQGWGSETQYF.

The chain carries TRBV9 and TRBJ2-3; tentatively, D is TRBD1 (5 bases). V lost 0 bases and J lost 1, with 9 bases in between. Germline V gene lookup returns CDR1 SGDLS and CDR2 YYNGEE. CDR3 size: 15 residues. CDR3 nucleotide sequence: TGTGCCAGCAGCGTAGAGCAGGGTCGCACAGATACGCAGTATTTT. Encoded protein: CASSVEQGRTDTQYF.

The chain is built from TRBV6-1 and TRBJ2-2; TRBD2 is a possible D gene (6 bases). Germline V gene lookup returns CDR1 MNHNS and CDR2 SASEGT. The CDR3 spans 15 residues. Deletions cut 6 bases from V and 7 bases from J, with 18 bases between. CDR3 DNA: TGTGCCAGCAGGGGGACTGATTTAGGGGTCGGGGAGCTGTTTTTT. Its translation: CASRGTDLGVGELFF.

The V and J genes are TRBV10-2 and TRBJ2-7; D could derive from TRBD1 or TRBD2 (6 bases each). CDR1 and CDR2 from the germline V gene are WSHSY and SAAADI. Trimming removed 4 bases from V and 7 bases from J, with 11 bases in between. CDR3 length: 12 residues. CDR3 DNA: TGCGCCAGCAGTGGGGGGGCTGGGGAGCAGTACTTC. It translates to CASSGGAGEQYF.

In its sample, this clone was seen once. The chain combines TRBV4-1 with TRBJ1-2; D perhaps matches TRBD1 (5 bases). CDR1 and CDR2 (germline): MGHRA, YSYEKL. CDR3 size: 14 residues. Between the trimmed V and J ends, which lost 4 bases and 8 bases, there was a span of 17 bases. The CDR3 region has the DNA TGCGCCAGCAGCCGAGGGGCCTCTAAGGGAGGCTACACCTTC. It is translated as CASSRGASKGGYTF.

V and J are TRBV5-1 and TRBJ2-2, with 11 bases matching TRBD2. CDR1 and CDR2 (germline): SGHRS, YFSETQ. With V trimmed by 7 bases and J by 6 bases, 8 bases remained unmatched. The CDR3 is 15 amino acids. CDR3: CASDPELAGAGELFF. The CDR3 DNA follows: TGCGCCAGCGATCCGGAACTAGCGGGAGCCGGGGAGCTGTTTTTT.

The chain recombines TRBV6-1 with TRBJ2-5, with D possibly being TRBD1 (6 bases). Trimming shortened V by 0 bases and J by 4 bases, and 15 bases separated the two germline ends. The V gene's germline CDR1 is MNHNS and CDR2 SASEGT. This CDR3 is 16 amino acids long. The CDR3 DNA reads TGTGCCAGCAGTGAAGCGACTCAGGGGCAGGGAGAGACCCAGTACTTC. Translated: CASSEATQGQGETQYF.

The gene calls are TRBV5-1 and TRBJ2-5; 7 nucleotides agree with TRBD1. Unmatched junction bases numbered 9, after V lost 5 bases and J lost 5 bases. The CDR3 contains 14 residues. The germline V gene has CDR1 SGHRS and CDR2 YFSETQ. CDR3 sequence: CASSRPGTDETQYF. For the CDR3, the DNA is TGCGCCAGCAGTCGCCCCGGGACAGACGAGACCCAGTACTTC. Variable domain in full (rest from reference TRBV5-1 and TRBJ2-5): KAGVTQTPRYLIKTRGQQVTLSCSPISGHRSVSWYQQTPGQGLQFLFEYFSETQRNKGNFPGRFSGRQFSNSRSEMNVSTLELGDSALYLCASSRPGTDETQYFGPGTRLLVL.

This chain uses TRBV27 with TRBJ1-5; 7 bases match TRBD1. The V and J ends lost 3 bases and 7 bases, in that order; junction bases with no gene match: 12. The V gene's germline CDR1 is MNHEY and CDR2 SMNVEV (reference sequence). This CDR3 has 16 amino acids. The CDR3 DNA reads as TGTGCCAGCAGTTTCCGCGGGACAGCTCCCGGGCAGCCCCAGCATTTT. It encodes CASSFRGTAPGQPQHF.

The V and J genes are TRBV14 and TRBJ1-1; D is unclear. Trimming removed 7 bases at V and 0 bases at J, with 12 bases between. The CDR3 runs 14 residues. Per the germline V gene, CDR1 is SGHDN and CDR2 is FVKESK. The CDR3 protein is CASNGPYMNTEAFF. Here the CDR3 DNA reads TGTGCCAGCAACGGCCCTTACATGAACACTGAAGCTTTCTTT.

The chain carries TRBV18 and TRBJ2-7; D is unclear. Germline V gene sequence: CDR1 KGHSH, CDR2 LQKENI. V lost 0 bases and J lost 6, with 9 bases in between. The CDR3 covers 13 residues. Here the CDR3 DNA reads TGTGCCAGCTCACCACCGGCCGCTGGCGAGCAGTACTTC. It encodes CASSPPAAGEQYF.

The chain couples TRBV2 to TRBJ2-2, with 7 bases identical to TRBD2. This CDR3 contains 14 residues. V was clipped by 7 bases and J by 3 bases; unmatched bases: 5. The germline CDR1 and CDR2 sequences are SNHLY and FYNNEI. CDR3 coding DNA: TGTGCCAGCATCAGGGACTACTACACCGGGGAGCTGTTTTTT. Translating gives CASIRDYYTGELFF.

The chain has TRBV11-2 and TRBJ2-7, with D maybe TRBD2 (7 bases). V gave up 3 bases and J gave up 2 bases, with 14 bases separating them. This CDR3 has 15 residues. CDR1 and CDR2 (germline): SGHAT, FQNNGV. The CDR3 loop reads CASSFPGGFPYEQYF. The CDR3 region has the DNA TGTGCCAGCAGCTTTCCGGGGGGCTTTCCCTACGAGCAGTACTTC.

This sequence joins TRBV5-5 and TRBJ2-3, with 8 bases matching TRBD1. V dropped 1 base and J dropped 6; count of bases not matched to a gene: 10. This CDR3 spans 16 amino acids. CDR1 SGHKS and CDR2 YYEKEE come from the germline V gene (reference sequence). The CDR3 DNA is TGTGCCAGCAGCTTGATTCAAGCGGCAGGGGGCGATACGCAGTATTTT. Its protein product is CASSLIQAAGGDTQYF.

The chain links TRBV29-1 to TRBJ1-1; D might be TRBD1 (5 bases). This CDR3 has 12 residues. Per germline, CDR1 SQVTM and CDR2 ANQGSEA. V was shortened by 8 bases and J by 4 bases, with 14 bases between the two germline ends. The CDR3 loop is CSFKHGGTEAFF. CDR3 nucleotide sequence: TGCAGCTTCAAACACGGGGGCACTGAAGCTTTCTTT. Full variable domain (remainder filled in from reference TRBV29-1 and TRBJ1-1): SAVISQKPSRDICQRGTSLTIQCQVDSQVTMMFWYRQQPGQSLTLIATANQGSEATYESGFVIDKFPISRPNLTFSTLTVSNMSPEDSSIYLCSFKHGGTEAFFGQGTRLTVV.